This is a list of T cell receptor beta chains from one sample in a study of T cell repertoires in ileal Crohn's disease. The table came from immunoSEQ multiplex PCR; TCRdb's copy has only in-frame clones and leaves some out. The table shows about 10,000 clones, with around 79% occurring only once. The sample comprised ileal tissue. Every receptor here comes from an adult with Crohn's disease. Both conserved end residues are trimmed from each CDR3. Fields, in order: CDR3 protein, clone size, J gene, V gene. Rows give clone size only sometimes, using once, few, many, or a class for an expanded clone.

CDR3 protein: ASSRTLKGTDPYGYT
clone size: .
J gene: TRBJ1-2
V gene: TRBV5-5

CDR3 protein: AISPLASGASYNEQF
clone size: .
J gene: TRBJ2-1
V gene: TRBV10-3

CDR3 protein: ATSRVGTGINEQF
clone size: once
J gene: TRBJ2-1
V gene: TRBV15

CDR3 protein: SVDWSSGSYPDTQY
clone size: .
J gene: TRBJ2-3
V gene: TRBV29-1

CDR3 protein: ASSAPRGYGYT
clone size: .
J gene: TRBJ1-2
V gene: TRBV6-4

CDR3 protein: ASSSGLAGGADTQY
clone size: .
J gene: TRBJ2-3
V gene: TRBV5-4

CDR3 protein: ASSKETGYGYT
clone size: .
J gene: TRBJ1-2
V gene: TRBV2

CDR3 protein: ASSLDRGGIEQY
clone size: .
J gene: TRBJ2-7
V gene: TRBV5-1

CDR3 protein: ASSLKGGFVDEQY
clone size: .
J gene: TRBJ2-7
V gene: TRBV5-1

CDR3 protein: ASSRQGDSEAF
clone size: .
J gene: TRBJ1-1
V gene: TRBV2

CDR3 protein: ARVGASYGYT
clone size: .
J gene: TRBJ1-2
V gene: TRBV2

CDR3 protein: ACQLRGGAYEQY
clone size: .
J gene: TRBJ2-7
V gene: TRBV30

CDR3 protein: ASSPGQGDKETQY
clone size: once
J gene: TRBJ2-5
V gene: TRBV5-4

CDR3 protein: ASSPGLGLDEQF
clone size: .
J gene: TRBJ2-1
V gene: TRBV7-2

CDR3 protein: ASSVGLAGPVQETQY
clone size: .
J gene: TRBJ2-5
V gene: TRBV9

CDR3 protein: AISEEYEQF
clone size: .
J gene: TRBJ2-1
V gene: TRBV10-3

CDR3 protein: ASSKGQMREAF
clone size: .
J gene: TRBJ1-1
V gene: TRBV19

CDR3 protein: AISEMGGNTEAF
clone size: .
J gene: TRBJ1-1
V gene: TRBV10-3

CDR3 protein: ASSSSSQSGNSPLH
clone size: .
J gene: TRBJ1-6
V gene: TRBV5-1

CDR3 protein: ASSWGVETQY
clone size: .
J gene: TRBJ2-5
V gene: TRBV5-1

CDR3 protein: ASSQDGTRGETQY
clone size: .
J gene: TRBJ2-5
V gene: TRBV4-1

CDR3 protein: ASSQSGTGDTYEQY
clone size: .
J gene: TRBJ2-7
V gene: TRBV23-1

CDR3 protein: ASSWWRGTYYEQY
clone size: .
J gene: TRBJ2-7
V gene: TRBV7-2

CDR3 protein: ANSMGLGGSQPQH
clone size: .
J gene: TRBJ1-5
V gene: TRBV19

CDR3 protein: ASSPPGGTEAF
clone size: .
J gene: TRBJ1-1
V gene: TRBV5-1

CDR3 protein: ASTYGTGDFTGELF
clone size: .
J gene: TRBJ2-2
V gene: TRBV5-1

CDR3 protein: AISGGGEYGYT
clone size: .
J gene: TRBJ1-2
V gene: TRBV10-3

CDR3 protein: ASNILARTGELF
clone size: .
J gene: TRBJ2-2
V gene: TRBV5-5

CDR3 protein: ASSGTGAGANVLT
clone size: .
J gene: TRBJ2-6
V gene: TRBV7-2

CDR3 protein: ASSAVFGAGTYGYT
clone size: once
J gene: TRBJ1-2
V gene: TRBV25-1

CDR3 protein: ASSVGAGAPYEQY
clone size: .
J gene: TRBJ2-7
V gene: TRBV6-4

CDR3 protein: ASSSGNNYGYT
clone size: once
J gene: TRBJ1-2
V gene: TRBV5-6

CDR3 protein: ASSRDSYGYT
clone size: .
J gene: TRBJ1-2
V gene: TRBV6-6

CDR3 protein: ATSSGGGLLSGNYGYT
clone size: .
J gene: TRBJ1-2
V gene: TRBV15

CDR3 protein: SVASSSGYT
clone size: .
J gene: TRBJ1-2
V gene: TRBV29-1

CDR3 protein: ASSLAIGGARGYT
clone size: medium-sized
J gene: TRBJ1-2
V gene: TRBV7-9

CDR3 protein: ASSLAAWTDTQY
clone size: .
J gene: TRBJ2-3
V gene: TRBV7-8

CDR3 protein: ASSPGISGNTIY
clone size: .
J gene: TRBJ1-3
V gene: TRBV7-9

CDR3 protein: ASSLARQGGPQY
clone size: .
J gene: TRBJ2-5
V gene: TRBV7-6

CDR3 protein: ASSRGRQNEQF
clone size: .
J gene: TRBJ2-1
V gene: TRBV7-3

CDR3 protein: ASSATLRGSDTQY
clone size: .
J gene: TRBJ2-3
V gene: TRBV5-1

CDR3 protein: ASSLRPRADTQY
clone size: .
J gene: TRBJ2-3
V gene: TRBV7-2

CDR3 protein: ASSAGGGRETQY
clone size: once
J gene: TRBJ2-5
V gene: TRBV6-1

CDR3 protein: ASSSPGTESNQPQH
clone size: .
J gene: TRBJ1-5
V gene: TRBV5-4